Shown below are 7 T cell receptor beta chains from a single sample sequenced in a study of T cells in Graves' hyperthyroidism and ophthalmopathy. RNA transcripts were the template for amplifying TCR beta CDR3 regions. With the HTBI primer set, the TCR CDR3 went through a first round of RT-PCR. TCRdb re-derived calls from the multiplex PCR reads in MiXCR, one entry per CDR3 protein. Of hundreds of thousands of distinct CDR3 sequences in the sample, roughly 14% were seen once. The sequenced sample consisted of blood. These receptors all stem from a woman between 40 and 55 years old with Graves' ophthalmopathy.

This clonotype has a count of ten or more. The chain carries TRBV6-2 or TRBV6-3 and TRBJ2-5; TRBD2 aligns across 9 bases. J was trimmed by 0 bases and V by 0 bases; bases with no gene match: 5. Germline V CDR1 and CDR2: MNHEY, SVGEGT. The CDR3 runs 17 residues. The CDR3 here is CASSYSIRTSDQETQYF. The CDR3 DNA follows: TGTGCCAGCAGTTACTCGATCAGGACTAGCGACCAAGAGACCCAGTACTTC.

This clonotype was seen repeatedly, ten times or more. V gene TRBV3-1 combines with J gene TRBJ2-7; D ambiguous. The V gene's germline CDR1 is LGHDT and CDR2 YNNKEL (reference sequence). Trimming removed 0 bases from V and 5 bases from J, with 11 bases in between. This CDR3 contains 14 residues. This CDR3 is CASSQEAKGHEQYF. The CDR3 DNA sequence: TGTGCCAGCAGCCAAGAGGCGAAGGGCCACGAGCAGTACTTC.

This clonotype has at least ten counts. The chain couples TRBV7-3 to TRBJ2-7; D possibly uses TRBD1 or TRBD2 (5 bases each). Germline CDR1 is SGHTA and CDR2 is FQGTGA. Trimming cost V 5 bases and J 5 bases, with 22 bases left between them. This CDR3 contains 16 residues. As DNA, the CDR3 is TGTGCCAGCAGCCCAACCGGGGCAGGGAGACCTAACGAGCAGTACTTC. As protein: CASSPTGAGRPNEQYF. The variable domain in full, with the rest retrieved from reference TRBV7-3 and TRBJ2-7, is GAGVSQTPSNKVTEKGKYVELRCDPISGHTALYWYRQSLGQGPEFLIYFQGTGAADDSGLPNDRFFAVRPEGSVSTLKIQRTERGDSAVYLCASSPTGAGRPNEQYFGPGTRLTVT.

This clonotype was counted at least ten times. The chain joins TRBV14 to TRBJ2-2; D assignment may be TRBD1 or TRBD2 (5 bases each). Trimming took off 7 bases at V and 4 bases at J, with 16 bases between the two ends. Germline values: CDR1 SGHDN, CDR2 FVKESK. The CDR3 spans 15 residues. The CDR3 coding sequence is TGTGCCAGCAACCGGGGCCCAGCGATCACCGGGGAGCTGTTTTTT. Translated, it gives CASNRGPAITGELFF.

The CDR3 DNA follows: TGTGCCAGCAGCTTAACCCAAGACGGGACAGGGGTCTATGGCTACACCTTC. Its protein product is CASSLTQDGTGVYGYTF. The chain combines TRBV11-2 with TRBJ1-2; 10 bases fit TRBD1. Trimming cost V 2 bases and J 4 bases; bases outside gene matches: 10. Germline-derived CDR1 and CDR2 are SGHAT and FQNNGV. The CDR3 extends over 17 amino acids.

This clonotype has at least ten counts. This sequence joins TRBV19 and TRBJ2-7; D is undetermined. The length of the CDR3 is 13 residues. Trimming pared 5 bases from V and 6 bases from J, leaving 14 bases between. Germline CDR1 LNHDA, CDR2 SQIVND (reference sequence). CDR3 sequence: CASSEGPLAEQYF. In DNA form, the CDR3 reads TGTGCCAGTAGTGAAGGGCCTTTGGCCGAGCAGTACTTC.

The sample holds many counts of this clonotype. V gene TRBV20-1 combines with J gene TRBJ2-5; 7 bases are shared with TRBD2. Germline V gene sequence: CDR1 DFQATT, CDR2 SNEGSKA (reference sequence). CDR3 length: 12 residues. V shed 6 bases, J shed 2 bases, and the junction held 3 bases outside the gene matches. The CDR3 here is CSAWGGQETQYF. For the CDR3, the DNA is TGCAGTGCCTGGGGAGGGCAAGAGACCCAGTACTTC.